One and the same sample provided the 26 T cell receptor beta chains below, sequenced in a study of T cell repertoires in cytomegalovirus infection. Their antigen targets remain unknown. TCRdb passed the reads through MiXCR, listing each CDR3 protein once. The data show approximately 300,000 distinct CDR3 sequences, more than 20% seen once. The sequencing used cultured PBMCs, collected from culture after CMV antigen stimulation. These receptors all stem from a human donor in good health (CMV status not recorded). Some clones in this sample may be carry-over from other donors' samples.

This clonotype showed up just a few times. The chain combines TRBV4-1 with TRBJ2-1, with 8 nucleotides matching TRBD2. V shed 3 bases, J shed 6 bases, and the junction held 10 bases outside the gene matches. The V gene's germline CDR1 is MGHRA and CDR2 YSYEKL. The CDR3 extends over 16 amino acids. CDR3 sequence: CASSQKTSATGNEQFF. The DNA of the CDR3 is TGCGCCAGCAGCCAGAAGACTAGCGCTACAGGCAATGAGCAGTTCTTC.

This clonotype showed up just a few times. V is TRBV5-1 and J is TRBJ2-5; unclear D gene. Germline values: CDR1 SGHRS, CDR2 YFSETQ. The V and J ends lost 3 bases and 2 bases respectively, with 11 bases between them. The CDR3 has 14 residues. CDR3 DNA: TGCGCCAGCAGCTCCGGGTTTAGTCAAGAGACCCAGTACTTC. Its translation is CASSSGFSQETQYF.

The sample holds many counts of this clonotype. The V gene is TRBV7-2, the J gene TRBJ2-5; 12 positions agree with TRBD2. Germline values: CDR1 SGHTA, CDR2 FQGNSA. This CDR3 contains 16 residues. Germline trimming cut 2 bases from V and 3 bases from J; bases unmatched to any gene: 4. The CDR3 sequence: CASSLLAGGPEETQYF. For the CDR3, the DNA is TGTGCCAGCAGCTTACTAGCGGGAGGGCCGGAAGAGACCCAGTACTTC.

The chain combines TRBV7-6 with TRBJ1-1; tentatively, D is TRBD1 (6 bases). The germline gives CDR1 SGHVS, CDR2 FNYEAQ. Trimming shortened V by 5 bases and J by 4 bases, and 23 bases separated the two germline ends. The CDR3 runs 17 residues. The CDR3 spells CASSPSLQGLFFTEAFF. The CDR3 region has the DNA TGTGCCAGCAGCCCCTCCTTACAGGGATTGTTTTTCACTGAAGCTTTCTTT.

This clonotype was counted at least ten times. The rearrangement uses TRBV7-2 and TRBJ1-1; tentatively, D is TRBD1 (6 bases). V lost 4 bases and J 4 bases, leaving 16 bases between the germline ends. Germline V gene sequence: CDR1 SGHTA, CDR2 FQGNSA. The CDR3 length is 15 residues. CDR3 in amino acids: CASSSEGQKSTEAFF. In DNA, the CDR3 is TGTGCCAGCAGCTCCGAAGGACAGAAAAGCACTGAAGCTTTCTTT.

CDR3 protein: CASNRDRGYNEQFF. In DNA form, the CDR3 reads TGTGCCAGCAATCGGGACAGGGGATACAATGAGCAGTTCTTC. The chain recombines TRBV2 with TRBJ2-1, with 10 bases matching TRBD1. The CDR3 spans 14 residues. Germline V CDR1 and CDR2: SNHLY, FYNNEI. The junction had 4 bases not matched to a gene; V was cut back by 7 bases and J by 4 bases.

This clonotype was counted at least ten times. This chain uses TRBV7-2 with TRBJ1-4, with 7 nucleotides matching TRBD1. V trimming: 7 bases; J trimming: 8 bases; junction bases outside the gene matches: 10. The CDR3 covers 14 residues. Germline assignment: CDR1 SGHTA and CDR2 FQGNSA. The CDR3 DNA reads TGTGCCAGCACCCCAGACAGGGTTAGCGAAAAACTGTTTTTT. It specifies CASTPDRVSEKLFF. Drawing the rest from reference TRBV7-2 and TRBJ1-4, the complete variable domain is GAGVSQSPSNKVTEKGKDVELRCDPISGHTALYWYRQSLGQGLEFLIYFQGNSAPDKSGLPSDRFSAERTGGSVSTLTIQRTQQEDSAVYLCASTPDRVSEKLFFGSGTQLSVL.

The chain joins TRBV6-2 or TRBV6-3 to TRBJ1-5; TRBD1 agrees at 7 bases. CDR1 MNHEY and CDR2 SVGEGT come from the germline V gene. V dropped 5 bases and J dropped 5; count of bases not matched to a gene: 9. The CDR3 covers 15 residues. CDR3 loop: CASSRTGDSDQPQHF. The CDR3 DNA sequence: TGTGCCAGCAGTCGAACAGGGGACTCGGATCAGCCCCAGCATTTT.

This chain joins TRBV4-1 and TRBJ2-2; no definite D call. The CDR3 contains 14 residues. V was shortened by 2 bases and J by 6 bases, with 10 bases between the two germline ends. CDR1 and CDR2 from the germline V gene are MGHRA and YSYEKL. CDR3 in DNA: TGCGCCAGCAGCCAATCTACTACGTCCGGGGAGCTGTTTTTT. Translating gives CASSQSTTSGELFF.

The rearrangement joins TRBV20-1 to TRBJ2-7, with a tentative D call TRBD1 (6 bases). This CDR3 contains 13 residues. V was shortened by 2 bases and J by 3 bases, with 11 bases between the two germline ends. Germline CDR1 DFQATT, CDR2 SNEGSKA (reference sequence). The CDR3 DNA follows: TGCAGTGCTAGACCACAACAGGGCTACGAGCAGTACTTC. Protein: CSARPQQGYEQYF.

The V gene is TRBV7-8, the J gene TRBJ2-7; 9 nucleotides match TRBD1. The germline gives CDR1 SGHVS, CDR2 FQNEAQ. V gave up 3 bases and J gave up 9 bases; unmatched junction bases: 15. The CDR3 is 16 amino acids. CDR3 coding DNA: TGTGCCAGCAGCTTGAGGAGGGACAGGGACATCTTAGTGCAGTACGTC. It encodes CASSLRRDRDILVQYV.

The chain is built from TRBV6-2 or TRBV6-3 and TRBJ2-2; TRBD2 is a possible D gene (5 bases). The CDR3 has 14 residues. CDR1 and CDR2 from the germline V gene are MNHEY and SVGEGT. Trimming removed 8 bases from V and 4 bases from J, with 14 bases in between. In DNA form, the CDR3 reads TGTGCCAGCGCGAGGCTGGCGGGCACCGGGGAGCTGTTTTTT. Its protein product is CASARLAGTGELFF.

This clonotype was detected a few times. The gene calls are TRBV7-9 and TRBJ2-5; no clear D gene. This CDR3 has 14 amino acids. The ends were cut back, 4 bases at V and 0 bases at J, with 9 bases in the middle. Germline CDR1 and CDR2: SEHNR and FQNEAQ (reference sequence). The CDR3, as DNA: TGTGCCAGCAGCTCATCCCCGGACCAAGAGACCCAGTACTTC. Its protein is CASSSSPDQETQYF.

The chain links TRBV7-9 to TRBJ2-7; D may be TRBD1 (5 bases). The V gene's germline CDR1 is SEHNR and CDR2 FQNEAQ (reference sequence). CDR3 length equals 14 residues. With 3 bases removed from V and 1 base from J, the gap between germline ends came to 10 bases. CDR3 region: CASSFTGPSYEQYV. DNA of the CDR3: TGTGCCAGCAGCTTCACAGGACCTTCCTACGAGCAGTACGTC.

The rearrangement uses TRBV6-2 or TRBV6-3 and TRBJ1-1, with TRBD1 matching 9 bases. From germline, CDR1 is MNHEY and CDR2 SVGEGT. This CDR3 is built from 15 residues. With V trimmed by 6 bases and J by 11 bases, 16 bases remained unmatched. The CDR3 sequence: CASSSLTGTGRDAFF. The CDR3 coding sequence is TGTGCCAGCAGCTCCCTTACAGGGACAGGGCGCGATGCTTTCTTT.

This chain connects TRBV23-1 to TRBJ2-7, with 9 nucleotides matching TRBD2. TRBV23-1 is given ORF status, its function remaining uncertain. The CDR3 runs to 14 residues. Germline trimming cut 4 bases from V and 4 bases from J; bases unmatched to any gene: 5. The CDR3 is CASSPSGTRYEQYF. Here the CDR3 DNA reads TGCGCCAGCAGTCCTAGCGGGACTAGGTACGAGCAGTACTTC.

This clonotype has more than one count but fewer than ten. The chain links TRBV6-8 to TRBJ1-2; D gene unclear. The CDR3 spans 13 residues. CDR1 is MNHGY and CDR2 is SAAAGT in the germline V gene. V lost 0 bases and J lost 5, with 7 bases in between. The CDR3 region has the DNA TGTGCCAGCAGTTACTCGACGAATTATGGCTACACCTTC. It specifies CASSYSTNYGYTF.

This clonotype appeared a few times. The genes are TRBV6-4 and TRBJ2-4, with 11 positions matching TRBD2. The CDR3 has 20 residues. The V and J ends lost 2 bases and 2 bases, in that order; junction bases with no gene match: 14. Per the germline V gene, CDR1 is MRHNA and CDR2 is SNTAGT. The CDR3 coding sequence is TGTGCCAGCAGTGACCCATCCTTTCTAGCGGGAGGAGGGACCAAAAACATTCAGTACTTC. Translation gives CASSDPSFLAGGGTKNIQYF.

The rearrangement links TRBV30 to TRBJ2-2; D remains unclear. With 2 bases removed from V and 7 bases from J, the gap between germline ends came to 14 bases. CDR1 and CDR2 from the germline V gene are GTSNPN and SVGIG (reference sequence). The CDR3 has 14 amino acids. Here the CDR3 reads CAWSRQGQDGELFF. In nucleotides, the CDR3 is TGTGCCTGGAGTCGCCAAGGCCAGGACGGGGAGCTGTTTTTT.

This clonotype has only a few counts. The genes are TRBV7-4 and TRBJ2-7; D possibly corresponds to TRBD2 (7 bases). The V gene's germline CDR1 is SGHVT and CDR2 SQSDAQ. The V and J ends lost 3 bases and 5 bases respectively, with 11 bases between them. This CDR3 has 13 amino acids. The CDR3 loop reads CASSLGGLDEQYV. In DNA form, the CDR3 reads TGTGCCAGCAGCTTGGGGGGGCTCGACGAGCAGTACGTC.

On this clonotype itself: A read error may produce the germline difference seen at one junction end. The chain uses TRBV7-2 and TRBJ1-1; no reliable D call. Germline loops: CDR1 SGHTA, CDR2 FQGNSA. This CDR3 has 14 residues. The CDR3, as DNA: TGTGCCAGCAGCTTAGAGCCGACGAACCCTGAAGCTTTCTTT. It is translated as CASSLEPTNPEAFF.

The chain recombines TRBV6-5 with TRBJ1-6; a weak D match, TRBD1 (5 bases). Trimming pared 6 bases from V and 1 base from J, leaving 10 bases between. Germline loops: CDR1 MNHEY, CDR2 SVGAGI. This CDR3 is 15 amino acids long. In nucleotides, the CDR3 is TGTGCCAGCAGGGGCCGGGGGTCCTATAATTCACCCCTCCACTTT. This translates into CASRGRGSYNSPLHF.

CDR3 in amino acids: CASSQETTGRETQYF. In DNA form, the CDR3 reads TGCGCCAGCAGCCAGGAAACCACAGGGCGAGAGACCCAGTACTTC. The rearrangement uses TRBV4-3 and TRBJ2-5, with D possibly TRBD1 on 6 matching bases. There are 15 residues in the CDR3. Trimming removed 3 bases from V and 4 bases from J, with 15 bases in between. CDR1 and CDR2 (germline): LGHNA, YSLEER.

This chain joins TRBV19 and TRBJ1-1; the D is unclear. V lost 3 bases to trimming and J lost 1 base, with 12 bases between them. Germline-derived CDR1 and CDR2 are LNHDA and SQIVND (reference sequence). The CDR3 runs to 15 residues. The CDR3, as DNA: TGTGCCAGTAGTATGCCGGCCGGGCCGAACACTGAAGCTTTCTTT. It codes for CASSMPAGPNTEAFF. The whole variable domain, remainder taken from reference TRBV19 and TRBJ1-1, is DGGITQSPKYLFRKEGQNVTLSCEQNLNHDAMYWYRQDPGQGLRLIYYSQIVNDFQKGDIAEGYSVSREKKESFPLTVTSAQKNPTAFYLCASSMPAGPNTEAFFGQGTRLTVV.

The V call is TRBV19, the J call TRBJ2-1; D remains ambiguous. Between the trimmed V and J ends, which lost 3 bases and 4 bases, there was a span of 10 bases. Germline CDR1 LNHDA, CDR2 SQIVND (reference sequence). The CDR3 totals 14 residues. The CDR3 protein is CASSIVGPYNEQFF. The CDR3 bases are TGTGCCAGTAGTATTGTTGGCCCTTACAATGAGCAGTTCTTC.

The V call is TRBV29-1, the J call TRBJ2-7; a weak D match, TRBD1 (6 bases). CDR3 length: 13 amino acids. Germline CDR1 SQVTM, CDR2 ANQGSEA. Trimming took off 4 bases at V and 4 bases at J, with 14 bases between the two ends. The CDR3 sequence: CSVAFGRGYEQYF. In DNA, the CDR3 is TGCAGCGTTGCATTTGGCAGGGGTTACGAGCAGTACTTC.